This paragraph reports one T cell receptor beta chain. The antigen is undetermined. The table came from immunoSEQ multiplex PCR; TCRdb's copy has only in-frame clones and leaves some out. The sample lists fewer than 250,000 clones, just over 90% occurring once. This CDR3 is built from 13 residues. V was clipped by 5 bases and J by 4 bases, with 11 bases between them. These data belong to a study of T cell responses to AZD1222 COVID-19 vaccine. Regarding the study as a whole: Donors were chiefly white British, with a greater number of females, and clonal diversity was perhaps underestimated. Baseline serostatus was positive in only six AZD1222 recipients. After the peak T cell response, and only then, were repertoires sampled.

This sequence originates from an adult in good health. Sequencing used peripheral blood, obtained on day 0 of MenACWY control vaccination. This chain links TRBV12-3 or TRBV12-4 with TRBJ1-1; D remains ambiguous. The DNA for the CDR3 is TGTGCCAGCAGTACTGGTCCGGGCACTGAAGCTTTCTTT. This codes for CASSTGPGTEAFF.